The T cell receptor beta chain described here comes from a study of blood T cell repertoires in COVID-19. Some clones are missing from TCRdb's copy, which holds only in-frame ones; the method was immunoSEQ multiplex PCR. The data hold roughly 39,000 clones, with around 90% observed a single time. The CDR3 has 15 amino acids. The germline V gene has CDR1 SEHNR and CDR2 FQNEAQ (reference sequence). The J segment lost 4 bases and the V segment lost 4 bases, leaving 9 bases of the junction unmatched. The TCR sequence derives from a woman older than 75 with active COVID-19. The chain links TRBV7-9 to TRBJ1-2, with 7 bases aligning to TRBD1. What was sequenced was peripheral blood. The CDR3 region has the DNA TGTGCCAGCAGCTCGGACCGGGACAGCTTCTATGGCTACACCTTC. It is translated as CASSSDRDSFYGYTF.